These 13 T cell receptor beta chains originate from one sample sequenced in a study of read filtering for tumor transcriptome and immune sequencing. The library was built from roughly 400 ng RNA with molecular barcoded adaptors for alpha/delta and beta/gamma chains. MiXCR, applied by TCRdb to the reads, yields one record per CDR3 protein. The sample has about 86,000 distinct CDR3 sequences; 9% to 15% are singletons. Sequenced input: a population of CD138-negative cells sorted from bone marrow. Receptors originate from a donor aged 40 or older with multiple myeloma.

This clonotype occurred many times. This sequence joins TRBV10-3 and TRBJ2-1; D remains ambiguous. The CDR3 length is 13 residues. V was trimmed by 2 bases and J by 14 bases, leaving 16 bases between them. Germline assignment: CDR1 ENHRY and CDR2 SYGVKD. The CDR3 spells CAISEPSDPDEFF. CDR3 bases: TGTGCCATCAGTGAGCCCTCAGACCCCGACGAGTTCTTC.

This clonotype came up many times. V and J are TRBV6-6 and TRBJ1-1; possibly TRBD1 for D (6 bases). The CDR3 contains 14 residues. Germline loops: CDR1 MNHNY, CDR2 SVGAGI (reference sequence). V dropped 2 bases and J dropped 2 bases, with 9 bases sitting between them. CDR3 region: CASSYGGRNTEAFF. The CDR3 DNA sequence: TGTGCCAGCAGTTACGGGGGGCGTAACACTGAAGCTTTCTTT.

The sample holds many counts of this clonotype. CDR3 sequence reads: CASSEVTGLSTDTQYF. For the CDR3, the DNA is TGTGCCAGCAGTGAAGTGACAGGTCTCAGCACAGATACGCAGTATTTT. V and J are TRBV6-1 and TRBJ2-3, with a weak D call TRBD1 (6 bases). Germline CDR1 MNHNS, CDR2 SASEGT. The CDR3 has 16 amino acids. V was cut by 1 base and J by 0 bases, with 11 bases left in between.

This clonotype has at least ten counts. V is TRBV10-3 and J is TRBJ1-4; maybe TRBD1 (5 bases). There are 15 residues in the CDR3. Trimming pared 5 bases from V and 8 bases from J, leaving 18 bases between. Germline V CDR1 and CDR2: ENHRY, SYGVKD. The CDR3 reads CAISPGPSEEEKLFF. DNA of the CDR3: TGTGCCATCAGTCCGGGACCTTCGGAGGAGGAAAAACTGTTTTTT.

This clonotype occurred many times. Germline and junction disagree at one end, which may indicate a read error. The chain joins TRBV7-2 to TRBJ2-1, with D maybe TRBD2 (5 bases). This CDR3 contains 14 residues. Germline assignment: CDR1 SGHTA and CDR2 FQGNSA. The CDR3 spells CASSLERNYNEQFF. CDR3 nucleotides: TGTGCCAGCAGTTTAGAGCGGAACTACAATGAGCAGTTCTTC.

This clonotype came up many times. The chain recombines TRBV29-1 with TRBJ1-5; D unclear. Germline CDR1 is SQVTM and CDR2 is ANQGSEA. Trimming pared 4 bases from V and 6 bases from J, leaving 16 bases between. CDR3 length: 14 residues. The CDR3 region is CSVGSSSASQPQHF. For the CDR3, the DNA is TGCAGCGTTGGTTCCAGCTCGGCCTCTCAGCCCCAGCATTTT.

The V gene is TRBV24-1, the J gene TRBJ1-2; 8 nucleotides agree with TRBD1. Germline CDR1 is KGHDR and CDR2 is SFDVKD. The V segment lost 11 bases and the J segment 4 bases; nucleotides outside the gene matches: 5. The CDR3 extends over 12 amino acids. CDR3 amino acids: CASEQGGYGYTF. DNA for the CDR3: TGTGCCAGCGAACAGGGGGGCTATGGCTACACCTTC.

This clonotype was detected a few times. Germline and junction disagree at one end, which may indicate a read error. The chain combines TRBV28 with TRBJ2-1, with D perhaps TRBD1 or TRBD2 (5 bases each). Germline V gene data show CDR1 as MDHEN and CDR2 as SYDVKM. This CDR3 spans 18 amino acids. The DNA of the CDR3 is TGTGCCAGCAGTTTACCCAGAGGGACGGCCAGCTCCTCCAATGAGCAGTTCTTC. Its translation is CASSLPRGTASSSNEQFF.

This clonotype showed up many times. CDR3 in amino acids: CSARVTGGEAFF. The CDR3, as DNA: TGCAGTGCTAGAGTAACAGGGGGTGAAGCTTTCTTT. This chain connects TRBV20-1 to TRBJ1-1; TRBD1 agrees at 8 bases. The germline gives CDR1 DFQATT, CDR2 SNEGSKA (reference sequence). The ends lost 1 base at V and 7 bases at J; junction bases unmatched: 2. CDR3 length: 12 amino acids.

This clonotype was counted at least ten times. V gene TRBV9 combines with J gene TRBJ2-2, with D perhaps matching TRBD1 (5 bases). CDR3 size: 13 residues. The germline CDR1 and CDR2 sequences are SGDLS and YYNGEE. V was cut by 3 bases and J by 5 bases, with 8 bases left in between. CDR3 in DNA: TGTGCCAGCAGCGCTTACAGGACCGGGGAGCTGTTTTTT. It yields the protein CASSAYRTGELFF.

Many counts were recorded for this clonotype. The chain employs TRBV15 and TRBJ2-7, with 9 bases lining up with TRBD2. Germline CDR1 reads LNHNV; CDR2 reads YYDKDF (reference sequence). Trimming cost V 0 bases and J 6 bases; bases outside gene matches: 9. The CDR3 sequence is 16 residues long. The CDR3 DNA reads TGTGCCACCAGCAGAGATTGGGGCGGGAGGGTCGGCGAGCAGTACTTC. It encodes CATSRDWGGRVGEQYF.

This clonotype has a count of ten or more. V is TRBV5-1 and J is TRBJ2-5; 7 nucleotides agree with TRBD2. V gave up 2 bases and J gave up 2 bases; unmatched junction bases: 3. Germline V gene data show CDR1 as SGHRS and CDR2 as YFSETQ. The CDR3 length is 14 residues. The CDR3 loop is CASSFSSGQETQYF. CDR3 coding DNA: TGCGCCAGCAGCTTCTCTAGCGGACAAGAGACCCAGTACTTC. Full variable domain (missing parts from reference TRBV5-1 and TRBJ2-5): KAGVTQTPRYLIKTRGQQVTLSCSPISGHRSVSWYQQTPGQGLQFLFEYFSETQRNKGNFPGRFSGRQFSNSRSEMNVSTLELGDSALYLCASSFSSGQETQYFGPGTRLLVL.

On this clonotype itself: A read error may explain this, as a much larger clone is one base away. The rearrangement uses TRBV2 and TRBJ2-5, with 7 positions matching TRBD2. Germline assignment: CDR1 SNHLY and CDR2 FYNNEI. V was clipped by 11 bases and J by 2 bases; unmatched bases: 17. The CDR3 is made up of 16 amino acids. The CDR3 loop reads CAAGGGPYNGQETQYF. The CDR3 nucleotides read TGTGCCGCCGGGGGAGGGCCCTACAATGGACAAGAGACCCAGTACTTC.